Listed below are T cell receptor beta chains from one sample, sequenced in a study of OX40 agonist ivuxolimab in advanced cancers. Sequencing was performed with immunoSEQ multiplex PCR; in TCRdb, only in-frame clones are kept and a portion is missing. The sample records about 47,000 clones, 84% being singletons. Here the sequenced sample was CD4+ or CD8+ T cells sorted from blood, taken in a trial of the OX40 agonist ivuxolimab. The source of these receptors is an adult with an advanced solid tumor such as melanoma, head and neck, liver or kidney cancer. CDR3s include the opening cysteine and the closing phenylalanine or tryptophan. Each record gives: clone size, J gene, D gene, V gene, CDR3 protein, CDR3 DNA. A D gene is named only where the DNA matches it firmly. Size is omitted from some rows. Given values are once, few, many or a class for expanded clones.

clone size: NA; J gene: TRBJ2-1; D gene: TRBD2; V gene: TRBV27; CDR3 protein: CASSLGGRALFNEQFF; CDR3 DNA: TGTGCCAGCAGTTTGGGAGGGAGGGCCTTGTTCAATGAGCAGTTCTTC
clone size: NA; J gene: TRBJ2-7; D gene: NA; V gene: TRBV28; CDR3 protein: CASSLAGQYYEQYF; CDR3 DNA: TGTGCCAGCAGCTTGGCGGGACAATACTACGAGCAGTACTTC
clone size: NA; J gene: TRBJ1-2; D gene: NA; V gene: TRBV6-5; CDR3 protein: CASSFLTDSYGYTF; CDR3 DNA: TGTGCCAGCAGCTTCCTGACAGATTCCTATGGCTACACCTTC
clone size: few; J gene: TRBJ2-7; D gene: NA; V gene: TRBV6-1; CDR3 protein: CASSQLVPSYEQYF; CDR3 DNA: TGTGCCAGCTCCCAGCTAGTTCCGTCCTACGAGCAGTACTTC
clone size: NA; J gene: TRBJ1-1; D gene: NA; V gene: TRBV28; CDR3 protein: CASRPPGHAIEAFF; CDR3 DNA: TGTGCCAGCAGGCCGCCGGGACACGCGATTGAAGCTTTCTTT
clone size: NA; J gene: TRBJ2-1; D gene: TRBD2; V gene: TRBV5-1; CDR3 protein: CASALELAPYNEQFF; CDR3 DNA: TGCGCCAGCGCCTTGGAACTAGCGCCCTACAATGAGCAGTTCTTC
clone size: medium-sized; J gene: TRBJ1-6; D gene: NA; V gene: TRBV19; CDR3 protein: CASSIGGESSPLHF; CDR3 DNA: TGTGCCAGTAGTATTGGGGGGGAAAGTTCACCCCTCCACTTT
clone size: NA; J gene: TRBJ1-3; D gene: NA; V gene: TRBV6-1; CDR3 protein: CASSDGTGSGNTIYF; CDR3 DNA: TGTGCCAGCAGTGACGGAACAGGCTCTGGAAACACCATATATTTT
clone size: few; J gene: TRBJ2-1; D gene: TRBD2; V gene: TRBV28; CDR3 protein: CASRSGRDNEQFF; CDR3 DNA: TGTGCCAGCAGAAGCGGGAGGGACAATGAGCAGTTCTTC
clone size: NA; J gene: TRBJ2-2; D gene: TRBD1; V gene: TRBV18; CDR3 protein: CASSPFRTGSNTGELFF; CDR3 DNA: TGTGCCAGCTCACCTTTCCGGACAGGCTCGAACACCGGGGAGCTGTTTTTT
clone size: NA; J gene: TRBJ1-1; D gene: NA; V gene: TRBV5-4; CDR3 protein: CASTNRDGRGTEAFF; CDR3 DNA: TGTGCCAGCACCAACAGGGATGGTCGGGGTACTGAAGCTTTCTTT
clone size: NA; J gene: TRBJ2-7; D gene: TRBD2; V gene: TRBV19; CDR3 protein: CASSESGGTPEQYF; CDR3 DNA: TGTGCCAGTAGTGAAAGCGGGGGTACCCCCGAGCAGTACTTC
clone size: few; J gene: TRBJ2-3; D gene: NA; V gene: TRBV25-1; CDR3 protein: CASSGGTGAEDTQYF; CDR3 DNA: TGTGCCAGCAGTGGTGGGACCGGGGCGGAAGATACGCAGTATTTT
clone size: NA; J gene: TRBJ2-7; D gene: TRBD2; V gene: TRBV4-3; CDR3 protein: CASSHYLAGDYEQYF; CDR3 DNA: TGCGCCAGCAGCCACTATCTAGCGGGGGACTACGAGCAGTACTTC
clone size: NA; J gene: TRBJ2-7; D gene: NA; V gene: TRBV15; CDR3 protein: CATSTSGTSPYEQYF; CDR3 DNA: TGTGCCACCAGCACCTCCGGGACATCGCCCTACGAGCAGTACTTC
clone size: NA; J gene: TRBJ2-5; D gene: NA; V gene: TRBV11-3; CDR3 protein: CASSFRGTPGETQYF; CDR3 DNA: TGTGCCAGCAGCTTCCGCGGGACCCCCGGGGAGACCCAGTACTTC
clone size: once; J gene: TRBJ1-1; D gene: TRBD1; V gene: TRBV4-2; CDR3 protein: CASRPTGGTTEAFF; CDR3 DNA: TGTGCCAGCAGGCCGACAGGGGGTACTACTGAAGCTTTCTTT
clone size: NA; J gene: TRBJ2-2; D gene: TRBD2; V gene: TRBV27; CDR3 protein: CASSLAGVTGELFF; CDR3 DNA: TGTGCCAGCAGTTTAGCGGGGGTCACCGGGGAGCTGTTTTTT
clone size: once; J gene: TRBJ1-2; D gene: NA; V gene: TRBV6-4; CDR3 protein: CASSDSGGYGYTF; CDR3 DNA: TGTGCCAGCAGTGACTCGGGGGGTTACGGCTACACCTTC
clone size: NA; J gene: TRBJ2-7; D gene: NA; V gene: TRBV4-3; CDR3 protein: CASSQEGQGFYEQYF; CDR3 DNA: TGCGCCAGCAGCCAAGAGGGACAAGGATTCTACGAGCAGTACTTC
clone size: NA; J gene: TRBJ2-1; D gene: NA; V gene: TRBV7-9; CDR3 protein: CASSPLSGSYNEQFF; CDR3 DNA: TGTGCCAGCAGCCCCCTGAGCGGATCCTACAATGAGCAGTTCTTC
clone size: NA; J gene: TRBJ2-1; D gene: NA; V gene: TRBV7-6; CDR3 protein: CASSLGVNEQFF; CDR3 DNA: TGTGCCAGCAGCTTAGGGGTTAATGAGCAGTTCTTC
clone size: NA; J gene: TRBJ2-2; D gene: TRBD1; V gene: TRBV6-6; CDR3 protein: CASSSGTGKNTGELFF; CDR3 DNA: TGTGCCAGCAGTTCCGGGACAGGGAAGAACACCGGGGAGCTGTTTTTT
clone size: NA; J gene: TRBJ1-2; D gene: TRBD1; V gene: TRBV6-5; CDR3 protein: CASSPDRAGPDGYTF; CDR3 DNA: TGTGCCAGCAGCCCGGACAGGGCCGGTCCAGATGGCTACACCTTC
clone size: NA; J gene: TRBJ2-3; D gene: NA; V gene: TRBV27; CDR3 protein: CASSYLGATSTDTQYF; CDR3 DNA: TGTGCCAGCAGTTACTTGGGGGCGACTAGCACAGATACGCAGTATTTT
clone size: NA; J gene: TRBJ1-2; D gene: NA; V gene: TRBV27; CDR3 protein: CASRHQGGSRAYGYTF; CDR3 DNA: TGTGCCAGCAGGCACCAAGGGGGTAGTCGTGCCTATGGCTACACCTTC
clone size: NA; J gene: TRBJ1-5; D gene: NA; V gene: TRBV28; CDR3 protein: CASSLYRGYQPQHF; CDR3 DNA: TGTGCCAGCAGTTTATATAGGGGCTACCAGCCCCAGCATTTT
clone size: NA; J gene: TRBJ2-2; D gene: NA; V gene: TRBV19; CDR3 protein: CAGGNLNTGELFF; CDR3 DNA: TGTGCCGGAGGGAACCTCAACACCGGGGAGCTGTTTTTT
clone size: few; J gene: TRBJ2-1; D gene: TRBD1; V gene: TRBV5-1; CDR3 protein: CASSLYRGDEQFF; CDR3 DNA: TGCGCCAGCAGCTTGTACAGGGGGGATGAGCAGTTCTTC
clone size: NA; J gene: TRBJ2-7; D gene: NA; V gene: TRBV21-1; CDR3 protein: CASSNNRGDEQYF; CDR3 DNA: TGTGCCAGCAGCAACAACAGGGGAGACGAGCAGTACTTC
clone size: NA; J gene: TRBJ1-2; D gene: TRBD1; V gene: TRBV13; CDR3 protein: CASSLGVGTGSYGYTF; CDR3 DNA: TGTGCCAGCAGCTTAGGAGTCGGGACAGGGTCCTATGGCTACACCTTC
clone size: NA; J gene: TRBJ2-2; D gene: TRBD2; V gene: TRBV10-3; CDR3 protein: CAILDTSGGGTGELFF; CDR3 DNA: TGTGCCATCCTTGATACTAGCGGGGGAGGCACCGGGGAGCTGTTTTTT
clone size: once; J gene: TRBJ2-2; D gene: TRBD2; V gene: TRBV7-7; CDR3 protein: CASSSPSGRPGELFF; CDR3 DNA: TGTGCCAGCAGCTCCCCCAGCGGGAGGCCCGGGGAGCTGTTTTTT
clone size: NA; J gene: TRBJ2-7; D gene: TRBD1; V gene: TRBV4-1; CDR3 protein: CASSQDLRTGGNEQYF; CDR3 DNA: TGCGCCAGCAGCCAAGATCTAAGGACAGGGGGAAACGAGCAGTACTTC
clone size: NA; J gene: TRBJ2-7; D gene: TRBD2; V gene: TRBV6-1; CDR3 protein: CASSDGGTNFLFGDEQYF; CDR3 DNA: TGTGCCAGCAGTGATGGCGGGACTAATTTTCTTTTTGGCGACGAGCAGTACTTC
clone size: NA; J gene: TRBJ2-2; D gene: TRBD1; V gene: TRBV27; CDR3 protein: CASSLLTGGNTGELFF; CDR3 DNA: TGTGCCAGCAGTTTATTAACAGGGGGGAACACCGGGGAGCTGTTTTTT
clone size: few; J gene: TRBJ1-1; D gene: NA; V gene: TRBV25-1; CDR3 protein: CASSPEGVTEAFF; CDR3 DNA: TGTGCCAGCAGTCCTGAAGGAGTCACTGAAGCTTTCTTT
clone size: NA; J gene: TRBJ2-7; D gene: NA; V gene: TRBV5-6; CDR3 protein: CASSFWTNTYEQYF; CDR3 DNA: TGTGCCAGCAGCTTCTGGACTAACACCTACGAGCAGTACTTC
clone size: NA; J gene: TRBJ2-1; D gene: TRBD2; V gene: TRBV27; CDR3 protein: CASSLMVGGGGKDEQFF; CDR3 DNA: TGTGCCAGCAGTTTAATGGTCGGCGGGGGGGGGAAGGATGAGCAGTTCTTC
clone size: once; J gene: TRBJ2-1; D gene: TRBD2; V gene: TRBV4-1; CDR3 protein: CASSYLAGGYNEQFF; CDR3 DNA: TGCGCCAGCAGCTACTTAGCGGGGGGGTACAATGAGCAGTTCTTC
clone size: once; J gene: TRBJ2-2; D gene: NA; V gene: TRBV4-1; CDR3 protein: CASSQITGELFF; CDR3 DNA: TGCGCCAGCAGCCAAATCACCGGGGAGCTGTTTTTT
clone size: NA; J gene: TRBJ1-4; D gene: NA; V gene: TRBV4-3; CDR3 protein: CASSQVLMDHEKLFF; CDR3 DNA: TGCGCCAGCAGCCAAGTTTTGATGGACCATGAAAAACTGTTTTTT
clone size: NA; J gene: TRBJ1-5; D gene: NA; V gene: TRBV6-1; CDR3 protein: CASSETTGSNQPQHF; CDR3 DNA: TGTGCCAGCAGTGAGACGACAGGCAGCAATCAGCCCCAGCATTTT
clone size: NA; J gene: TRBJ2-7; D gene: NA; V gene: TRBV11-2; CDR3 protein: CASSLAPYEQYF; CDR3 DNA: TGTGCCAGCAGCTTAGCGCCATACGAGCAGTACTTC
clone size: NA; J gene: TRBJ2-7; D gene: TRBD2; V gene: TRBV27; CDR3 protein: CASSLFGGSGEQYF; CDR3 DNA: TGTGCCAGCAGTTTGTTTGGCGGGAGTGGCGAGCAGTACTTC
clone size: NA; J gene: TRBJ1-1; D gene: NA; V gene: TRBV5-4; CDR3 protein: CASSSISNETFF; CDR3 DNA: TGTGCCAGCAGCTCAATCTCCAATGAAACTTTCTTT
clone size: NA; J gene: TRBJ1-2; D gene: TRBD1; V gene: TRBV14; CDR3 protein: CASSQGTGYSLTF; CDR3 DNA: TGTGCCAGCAGCCAAGGGACAGGGTATTCGCTCACCTTC
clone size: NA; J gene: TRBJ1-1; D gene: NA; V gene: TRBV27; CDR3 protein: CASSLQGGYTEAFF; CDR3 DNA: TGTGCCAGCAGTTTGCAGGGCGGGTACACTGAAGCTTTCTTT
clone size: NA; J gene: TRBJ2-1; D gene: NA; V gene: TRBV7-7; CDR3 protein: CASSLALGTEQFF; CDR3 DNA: TGTGCTAGCAGCTTAGCCCTCGGGACAGAGCAGTTCTTC
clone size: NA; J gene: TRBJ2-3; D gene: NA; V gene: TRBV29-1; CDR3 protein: CSVEGGEVDTQYF; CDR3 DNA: TGCAGCGTTGAGGGCGGGGAGGTAGATACGCAGTATTTT
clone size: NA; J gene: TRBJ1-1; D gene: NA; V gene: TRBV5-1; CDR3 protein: CASSLGTGWGTEAFF; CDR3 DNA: TGCGCCAGCAGCTTGGGAACAGGGTGGGGAACTGAAGCTTTCTTT
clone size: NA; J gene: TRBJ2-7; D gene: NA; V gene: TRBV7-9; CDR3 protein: CASSLVGEQYF; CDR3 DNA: TGTGCTAGCAGCTTAGTGGGCGAGCAGTACTTC